A selection of T cell receptor beta chains follows, all from one sample in a study of cytomegalovirus exposure and HLA in healthy donors. TCRdb's copy holds only in-frame clones and misses some; the assay was immunoSEQ multiplex PCR. The table lists around 260,000 clones, 80% to 95% of them singletons. The source material was PBMCs. All receptors derive from a woman in her 30s in good health and CMV-seronegative. Both conserved end residues are part of each CDR3. Each record gives: J gene, clone size, D gene, V gene, CDR3 protein, CDR3 DNA. D genes are given only for firm matches. Size values are once, few and many counts, or a class for expanded clones, and some rows have none.

TRBJ2-7,.,.,TRBV4-1,CASSQGPGSSYEQYF,TGCGCCAGCAGCCAAGGGCCTGGAAGCTCCTACGAGCAGTACTTC
TRBJ2-7,.,TRBD1,TRBV4-1,CASRQPGQGHEQYF,TGCGCCAGCAGACAACCGGGACAGGGGCACGAGCAGTACTTC
TRBJ2-7,.,.,TRBV7-8,CASSLEVTVGEQYF,TGTGCCAGCAGCTTAGAGGTCACTGTTGGCGAGCAGTACTTC
TRBJ2-7,.,TRBD2,TRBV15,CATSIGVGTSIGDEQYF,TGTGCCACCAGCATTGGCGTTGGGACTAGCATCGGGGACGAGCAGTACTTC
TRBJ2-5,.,.,TRBV9,CASSVGAGGDRKYQETQYF,TGTGCCAGCAGCGTAGGAGCAGGAGGGGACAGAAAGTACCAAGAGACCCAGTACTTC
TRBJ2-1,.,.,TRBV13,CASSLVGGGNNEQFF,TGTGCCAGCAGCCTCGTGGGCGGCGGGAACAATGAGCAGTTCTTC
TRBJ2-5,.,.,TRBV7-9,CASSLGNTAGETQYF,TGTGCCAGCAGCTTGGGAAACACCGCCGGGGAGACCCAGTACTTC
TRBJ2-6,.,.,TRBV27,CASSFPPAF,TGTGCCAGCAGTTTCCCCCCAGCTTTC
TRBJ2-1,.,.,TRBV6-6,CASSLSTGSNEQFF,TGTGCCAGCAGCTTGTCTACAGGGTCCAATGAGCAGTTCTTC
TRBJ2-1,.,.,TRBV4-3,CASSSQEGRGNEQFF,TGCGCCAGCAGCTCACAAGAAGGACGGGGGAATGAGCAGTTCTTC
TRBJ2-2,.,TRBD1,TRBV7-3,CASSLLDRANTGELFF,TGTGCCAGCAGCTTACTCGACAGGGCGAACACCGGGGAGCTGTTTTTT
TRBJ2-2,.,.,TRBV29-1,CSVVGGGELFF,TGCAGCGTGGTAGGCGGCGGGGAGCTGTTTTTT
TRBJ2-5,.,TRBD2,TRBV7-6,CASSLAWGLAGQETQYF,TGTGCCAGCAGCTTAGCGTGGGGACTAGCGGGTCAAGAGACCCAGTACTTC
TRBJ1-1,.,.,TRBV14,CASSQDLGTTEAFF,TGTGCCAGCAGCCAAGATCTTGGGACCACTGAAGCTTTCTTT
TRBJ1-1,.,TRBD1,TRBV6-5,CASSRKGASTEAFF,TGTGCCAGCAGTCGGAAGGGGGCTTCAACTGAAGCTTTCTTT
TRBJ2-5,once,TRBD2,TRBV2,CASRTTSGQETQYF,TGTGCCAGCAGAACGACTAGCGGTCAAGAGACCCAGTACTTC
TRBJ2-1,.,.,TRBV27,CASSSREKDNEQFF,TGTGCCAGCAGTTCCCGGGAGAAGGACAATGAGCAGTTCTTC
TRBJ2-7,.,.,TRBV19,CATTGTAAGEQYF,TGTGCCACCACGGGCACGGCGGCGGGGGAGCAGTACTTC
TRBJ2-7,.,.,TRBV27,CASSYWGQSYEQYF,TGTGCCAGCAGTTATTGGGGCCAATCTTACGAGCAGTACTTC
TRBJ2-2,.,TRBD2,TRBV27,CASSPLRDYNTGELFF,TGTGCCAGCAGTCCGCTAAGGGACTACAACACCGGGGAGCTGTTTTTT
TRBJ2-7,.,TRBD2,TRBV25-1,CASSRTSGGGGHEQYF,TGTGCCAGCAGCAGGACTAGCGGGGGAGGGGGACACGAGCAGTACTTC
TRBJ2-1,.,TRBD2,TRBV4-1,CASSQEGLAGSLPSYNEQFF,TGCGCCAGCAGCCAAGAGGGACTAGCGGGATCGCTTCCCTCCTACAATGAGCAGTTCTTC
TRBJ2-1,.,.,TRBV28,CASISPGTGGRYNEQFF,TGTGCCAGCATCTCACCCGGGACCGGTGGGAGGTACAATGAGCAGTTCTTC
TRBJ2-7,.,.,TRBV6-5,CASSREGTAYEQYF,TGTGCCAGCAGTCGAGAAGGGACGGCCTACGAGCAGTACTTC
TRBJ2-7,.,TRBD1,TRBV4-1,CASSHGQGPSYEQYF,TGCGCCAGCAGCCACGGACAGGGGCCTTCCTACGAGCAGTACTTC
TRBJ1-4,.,.,TRBV5-4,CASSFTPGPNEKLFF,TGTGCCAGCAGCTTCACACCAGGGCCTAATGAAAAACTGTTTTTT
TRBJ2-7,.,.,TRBV6-6,CASSYEGQVYEQYF,TGTGCCAGCAGTTACGAAGGACAAGTCTACGAGCAGTACTTC
TRBJ2-3,.,TRBD2,TRBV14,CASSQVRGLATDTQYF,TGTGCCAGCAGCCAAGTGCGGGGACTAGCCACAGATACGCAGTATTTT
TRBJ2-7,.,.,TRBV6-1,CASSAYSYEQYF,TGTGCCAGCAGTGCCTACAGCTACGAGCAGTACTTC
TRBJ2-7,few,TRBD2,TRBV18,CASSPRSGTNYEQYF,TGTGCCAGCTCACCACGGAGCGGGACGAACTACGAGCAGTACTTC
TRBJ2-7,.,.,TRBV30,CAWRGTFGGSEQYF,TGTGCCTGGAGGGGGACTTTCGGGGGAAGCGAGCAGTACTTC
TRBJ2-2,.,TRBD2,TRBV15,CATSREAGGITGELFF,TGTGCCACCAGCAGAGAAGCGGGAGGTATTACCGGGGAGCTGTTTTTT
TRBJ1-2,.,.,TRBV5-6,CASSLQTGWKIPGYTF,TGTGCCAGCAGCCTCCAGACAGGCTGGAAGATTCCTGGCTACACCTTC
TRBJ2-2,once,TRBD2,TRBV5-4,CASSSSGRVTGELFF,TGTGCCAGCAGCTCTAGCGGGAGAGTCACCGGGGAGCTGTTTTTT
TRBJ2-7,.,TRBD1,TRBV6-1,CASRDTGTVSYEQYF,TGTGCCAGCAGAGATACCGGGACAGTGTCCTACGAGCAGTACTTC
TRBJ2-1,.,TRBD1,TRBV15,CATSRGGATGDNEQFF,TGTGCCACCAGCAGAGGGGGCGCCACAGGGGACAATGAGCAGTTCTTC
TRBJ2-7,few,.,TRBV4-1,CASSQVGPYEQYF,TGCGCCAGCAGCCAAGTGGGGCCCTACGAGCAGTACTTC
TRBJ1-2,.,TRBD1,TRBV28,CASNAGGWGYTF,TGTGCCAGCAACGCAGGGGGGTGGGGCTACACCTTC
TRBJ2-7,.,.,TRBV5-6,CASSLGLRYEQYF,TGTGCCAGCAGCCTGGGACTTCGCTACGAGCAGTACTTC
TRBJ2-3,.,.,TRBV18,CASSPEVLQFTDTQYF,TGTGCCAGCTCACCAGAGGTCCTACAGTTCACAGATACGCAGTATTTT
TRBJ2-2,.,TRBD2,TRBV27,CASSPKAGGINTGELFF,TGTGCCAGCAGTCCAAAAGCGGGAGGGATTAACACCGGGGAGCTGTTTTTT
TRBJ2-5,.,TRBD2,TRBV29-1,CSVEASGKEETQYF,TGCAGCGTTGAGGCTAGCGGGAAGGAAGAGACCCAGTACTTC
TRBJ1-1,.,.,TRBV7-2,CASSLVTIRRLSENTEAFF,TGTGCCAGCAGCTTAGTTACGATAAGAAGGTTGTCGGAGAACACTGAAGCTTTCTTT